This T cell receptor (beta chain) was identified in a study of blood T cell repertoires in COVID-19. Study details: Sources were T cells, B-cell-depleted T cells, or PBMCs; the material itself was cDNA or gDNA.

Clones were sequenced by immunoSEQ multiplex PCR, and TCRdb holds only the in-frame ones, with some missing. The sample carries around 76,000 clones, more than 85% recorded once. The junction had 2 bases not matched to a gene; V was cut back by 1 base and J by 3 bases. The CDR3 sequence is 15 residues long. CDR1 is SNHLY, CDR2 FYNNEI, per germline. This TCR derives from a man in his sixties with acute or convalescent COVID-19. This chain connects TRBV2 to TRBJ2-7, with 11 bases aligning to TRBD2. Specimen: peripheral blood. The CDR3 here is CASSEETSGIYEQYF. CDR3 in DNA: TGTGCCAGCAGTGAAGAGACTAGCGGGATCTACGAGCAGTACTTC.